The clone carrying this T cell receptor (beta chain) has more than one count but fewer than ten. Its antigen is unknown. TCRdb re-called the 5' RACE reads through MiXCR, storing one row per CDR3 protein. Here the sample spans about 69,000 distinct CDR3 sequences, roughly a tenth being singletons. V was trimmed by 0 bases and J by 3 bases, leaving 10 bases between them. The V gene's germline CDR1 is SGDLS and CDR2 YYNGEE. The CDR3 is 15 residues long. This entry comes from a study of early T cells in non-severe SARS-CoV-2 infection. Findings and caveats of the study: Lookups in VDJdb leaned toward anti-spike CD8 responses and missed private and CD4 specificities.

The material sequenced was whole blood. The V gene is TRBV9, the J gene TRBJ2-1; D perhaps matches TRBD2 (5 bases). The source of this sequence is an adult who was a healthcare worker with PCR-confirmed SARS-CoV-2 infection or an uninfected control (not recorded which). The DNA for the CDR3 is TGTGCCAGCAGCGTAGACGGGGAAGTCTACAATGAGCAGTTCTTC. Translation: CASSVDGEVYNEQFF.